This T cell receptor (beta chain) was found in a study of a mutant IDH1 vaccine in newly diagnosed glioma. On the study more broadly: Treatment recipients were about 62% male and 37.5% female, and their mean age was 40.4 years.

Study-level findings and limits: Overall, 90% to 95% of patients had vaccine-induced immune responses. Pseudoprogression seemed unlinked to shifts in top peripheral T cell clonotypes.

Only in-frame clones appear in the TCRdb table, and some are missing; sequencing was by immunoSEQ multiplex PCR. The table lists roughly 32,000 clones, 65% to 80% of them singletons, with approximately 9% in the top ten. Sample time point: baseline, week 1 (first vaccination visit). Stated treatment: pre-vaccination baseline after standard-of-care therapy. Every donor had a new WHO grade 3 or 4 astrocytoma that was IDH1-mutant, with loss of nuclear ATRX. From germline, CDR1 is SQVTM and CDR2 ANQGSEA. The length of the CDR3 is 12 residues. Worth noting for this clone: Its antigen is currently unknown. A junction end diverges from the germline sequence, so it may reflect a read error.

The chain couples TRBV29-1 to TRBJ1-2, with a possible D match to TRBD1 (5 bases). Sequences were derived from peripheral blood mononuclear cells (PBMCs), sampled from a glioma patient treated with radiotherapy, temozolomide or both. This TCR was sampled from a man aged 45-65 years with glioma. Some clones in this sample may be carry-over from other donors' samples. CDR3 DNA: TGCAGCGTTGCGAGGGGACCACATGGTTACACCTTC. It translates to CSVARGPHGYTF. The variable domain in full, completed from reference TRBV29-1 and TRBJ1-2, reads SAVISQKPSRDICQRGTSLTIQCQVDSQVTMMFWYRQQPGQSLTLIATANQGSEATYESGFVIDKFPISRPNLTFSTLTVSNMSPEDSSIYLCSVARGPHGYTFGSGTRLTVV.